This T cell receptor beta chain derives from a study of shared clonotypes between healthy human individuals. Study observations and caveats: The authors sampled blood alone, and tissue repertoires likely differ. Despite large depth, rarefaction showed incomplete sorted-subset sequencing.

As regards this clone: The antigen remains undetermined.

This was a deep-level run. Libraries were prepared by immunoSEQ multiplex PCR; TCRdb keeps only in-frame clonotypes and omits some of them. The sample contains more than 550,000 clones, just under 75% of which appear only once. In germline, CDR1 is SGHRS, CDR2 YFSETQ. This CDR3 region has 15 residues. The V gene lost 0 bases and the J gene lost 3 bases, with 11 bases spanning the gap. The V gene is TRBV5-1, the J gene TRBJ2-3; the D is unclear. The sample taken for sequencing was memory CD4+ T cells sorted from blood. Subset denoted: CD45RA-negative fraction. This TCR was sampled from a woman in her 30s in good health. This CDR3 is CASSLVSLETDTQYF. In nucleotides, the CDR3 is TGCGCCAGCAGCTTGGTTAGCCTAGAGACAGATACGCAGTATTTT.